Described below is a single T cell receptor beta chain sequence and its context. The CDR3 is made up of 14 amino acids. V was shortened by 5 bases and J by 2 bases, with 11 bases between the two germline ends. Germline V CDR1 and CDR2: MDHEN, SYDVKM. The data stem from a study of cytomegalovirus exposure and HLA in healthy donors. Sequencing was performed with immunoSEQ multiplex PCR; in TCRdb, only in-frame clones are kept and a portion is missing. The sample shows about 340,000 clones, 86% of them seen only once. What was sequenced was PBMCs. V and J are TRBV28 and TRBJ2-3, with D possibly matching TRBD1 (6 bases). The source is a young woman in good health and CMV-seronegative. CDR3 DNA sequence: TGTGCCAGCAGTGACAACAGGGCCACAGATACGCAGTATTTT. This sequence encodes CASSDNRATDTQYF.